The 25 T cell receptor beta chains presented below share a single source sample, sequenced in a study of cytomegalovirus exposure and HLA in healthy donors. Primers for the PCR totalled 60 Vbeta and 13 Jbeta. Only in-frame clones appear in the TCRdb table, and some are missing; sequencing was by immunoSEQ multiplex PCR. The table shows roughly 120,000 clones, with roughly 9% occurring only once. The material sequenced was PBMCs. Source of these receptors: a young man in good health and CMV-seronegative.

This clone was seen more than once but under ten times. The chain carries TRBV2 and TRBJ1-5, with 9 bases that match TRBD1. Germline values: CDR1 SNHLY, CDR2 FYNNEI. After removal of 7 bases from V and 0 bases from J, the junction contained 1 base not matched to a gene. The CDR3 loop spans 14 amino acids. CDR3 nucleotide sequence: TGTGCCAGCAAGGGACAGGGTAGCAATCAGCCCCAGCATTTT. Its protein product is CASKGQGSNQPQHF.

This clone was counted a few times. The genes are TRBV7-6 and TRBJ2-3; unclear D gene. The CDR3 sequence is 14 residues long. From germline, CDR1 is SGHVS and CDR2 FNYEAQ. Trimming took 6 bases from V and 1 from J, leaving 11 bases between them. CDR3 nucleotides: TGTGCCAGCAGTTCGCGCCAGGGCACAGATACGCAGTATTTT. This encodes CASSSRQGTDTQYF.

The genes are TRBV30 and TRBJ1-6; 8 bases match TRBD1. The CDR3 is 13 residues long. Germline V gives CDR1 GTSNPN, CDR2 SVGIG (reference sequence). J was trimmed by 9 bases and V by 3 bases; bases with no gene match: 4. CDR3 region: CAWRDRGLSPLHF. CDR3 bases: TGTGCCTGGAGAGACAGGGGTCTTTCACCCCTCCACTTT.

V gene TRBV19 combines with J gene TRBJ2-7, with 10 bases identical to TRBD1. The germline CDR1 and CDR2 sequences are LNHDA and SQIVND (reference sequence). With V trimmed by 5 bases and J by 3 bases, 4 bases remained unmatched. CDR3 length: 14 amino acids. The CDR3 loop is CASSGGQGIYEQYF. The CDR3, as DNA: TGTGCCAGTAGTGGGGGACAGGGGATCTACGAGCAGTACTTC.

CDR3: CASSGGRTDTQYF. CDR3 DNA sequence: TGTGCCAGCAGTGGGGGGCGCACAGATACGCAGTATTTT. The chain couples TRBV2 to TRBJ2-3; tentatively, D is TRBD1 (6 bases). The CDR3 is 13 amino acids. Trimming took 4 bases from V and 1 from J, leaving 6 bases between them. The germline V gene has CDR1 SNHLY and CDR2 FYNNEI.

This clone was seen only a few times. The J gene is TRBJ2-3, the V gene TRBV11-2; 9 bases agree with TRBD2. J was trimmed by 1 base and V by 7 bases; bases with no gene match: 15. The CDR3 loop spans 18 amino acids. The germline V gene encodes CDR1 SGHAT and CDR2 FQNNGV. The CDR3 loop reads CASTGREGARTRTDTQYF. As DNA, the CDR3 is TGTGCCAGCACGGGGCGGGAGGGCGCCCGTACTCGCACAGATACGCAGTATTTT.

The CDR3 DNA reads as TGTGCCAGTAGTATTTCTCCCTCGTTGAACACTGAAGCTTTCTTT. This sequence encodes CASSISPSLNTEAFF. The chain recombines TRBV19 with TRBJ1-1; D is unclear. Germline V CDR1 and CDR2: LNHDA, SQIVND (reference sequence). The V and J ends lost 3 bases and 0 bases respectively, with 11 bases between them. CDR3 length: 15 amino acids.

This clone has just a few counts. This chain links TRBV28 with TRBJ2-7; D is possibly TRBD1 (5 bases). Trimming left V 6 bases short and J 5 bases short, with 14 bases between. CDR3 length: 13 residues. Germline CDR1 and CDR2: MDHEN and SYDVKM. The CDR3 bases are TGTGCCAGCAGACTCATAGGGGTGAACGAGCAGTACTTC. This sequence encodes CASRLIGVNEQYF.

The chain has TRBV20-1 and TRBJ1-2; perhaps TRBD1 as D (5 bases). From germline, CDR1 is DFQATT and CDR2 SNEGSKA (reference sequence). V shed 6 bases and J shed 5 bases, with 10 bases lying between them. This CDR3 comprises 11 residues. The CDR3 region has the DNA TGCAGTGCGGGACTGTTATATGGCTACACCTTC. Residues: CSAGLLYGYTF.

The chain uses TRBV5-5 and TRBJ1-6; TRBD1 agrees at 8 bases. The CDR3 totals 15 residues. Germline loops: CDR1 SGHKS, CDR2 YYEKEE (reference sequence). Trimming cost V 4 bases and J 7 bases; bases outside gene matches: 7. CDR3 amino acids: CASSPGTGYNSPLHF. CDR3 in DNA: TGTGCCAGCAGCCCAGGGACAGGATACAATTCACCCCTCCACTTT.

CDR3 nucleotide sequence: TGTGCCAGCAGATATATGGGGACTACAGATACGCAGTATTTT. Translated: CASRYMGTTDTQYF. The chain combines TRBV2 with TRBJ2-3, with D possibly matching TRBD2 (6 bases). The CDR3 spans 14 residues. V dropped 6 bases and J dropped 3 bases, with 13 bases sitting between them. Germline CDR1 is SNHLY and CDR2 is FYNNEI.

This clone was recorded a few times. V and J are TRBV7-2 and TRBJ2-1, with D hard to call. Trimming removed 2 bases at V and 2 bases at J, with 4 bases between. The CDR3 is made up of 13 amino acids. Germline V CDR1 and CDR2: SGHTA, FQGNSA. As DNA, the CDR3 is TGTGCCAGCAGCTTATCCGCCTACAATGAGCAGTTCTTC. This translates into CASSLSAYNEQFF.

V gene TRBV7-9 combines with J gene TRBJ1-2; TRBD1 is a possible D gene (5 bases). The CDR3 loop spans 13 amino acids. V gave up 3 bases and J gave up 7 bases, with 12 bases separating them. Germline V gene lookup returns CDR1 SEHNR and CDR2 FQNEAQ (reference sequence). The CDR3 region is CASSFTEGTGYTF. DNA for the CDR3: TGTGCCAGCAGCTTTACGGAGGGGACTGGCTACACCTTC.

This clone was seen a handful of times. The chain links TRBV6-1 to TRBJ2-5, with D possibly TRBD1 on 6 matching bases. Germline CDR1 MNHNS, CDR2 SASEGT. Trimming took 5 bases from V and 3 from J, leaving 16 bases between them. The CDR3 length is 15 residues. The DNA of the CDR3 is TGTGCCAGCAGTCCCCGAGTGAACAGGGAAGAGACCCAGTACTTC. It codes for CASSPRVNREETQYF.

The rearrangement links TRBV5-6 to TRBJ2-7; 9 nucleotides agree with TRBD1. J gave up 3 bases and V 4 bases, and 8 bases lay outside the gene matches. Germline values: CDR1 SGHDT, CDR2 YYEEEE. The CDR3 has 15 amino acids. In DNA form, the CDR3 reads TGTGCCAGCAGCCTGACCGGGACAGGGCTCTACGAGCAGTACTTC. Translation: CASSLTGTGLYEQYF. The full variable domain, its missing parts supplied by reference TRBV5-6 and TRBJ2-7, is DAGVTQSPTHLIKTRGQQVTLRCSPKSGHDTVSWYQQALGQGPQFIFQYYEEEERQRGNFPDRFSGHQFPNYSSELNVNALLLGDSALYLCASSLTGTGLYEQYFGPGTRLTVT.

Only a few counts were recorded for this clone. The chain carries TRBV5-1 and TRBJ2-1; 14 nucleotides align to TRBD2. Trimming took 4 bases from V and 0 from J; bases not matched to a gene: 6. The CDR3 spans 18 residues. CDR1 is SGHRS, CDR2 YFSETQ, per germline. CDR3 nucleotides: TGCGCCAGCAGCCCCGGACTAGCGGGAGGCCTCTCCTACAATGAGCAGTTCTTC. Translated, it gives CASSPGLAGGLSYNEQFF.

The V and J genes are TRBV18 and TRBJ1-5; the match to TRBD1 covers 8 bases. The junction had 8 bases not matched to a gene; V was cut back by 4 bases and J by 3 bases. Germline V lookup: CDR1 KGHSH, CDR2 LQKENI. This CDR3 has 16 residues. Here the CDR3 DNA reads TGTGCCAGCTCACTGTCGACAGGGGCTATCAATCAGCCCCAGCATTTT. Translating it yields CASSLSTGAINQPQHF.

This clone was counted only a few times. V is TRBV5-1 and J is TRBJ1-1; D gene ambiguous. CDR3 length equals 15 residues. Trimming left V 0 bases short and J 3 bases short, with 12 bases between. Germline lookup yields CDR1 SGHRS and CDR2 YFSETQ. CDR3 nucleotide sequence: TGCGCCAGCAGCTTGGCCTGGGGAGCGGACACTGAAGCTTTCTTT. This codes for CASSLAWGADTEAFF.

This chain links TRBV19 with TRBJ2-1; TRBD1 matches at 7 bases. This CDR3 region has 16 residues. V was clipped by 2 bases and J by 3 bases; unmatched bases: 7. Looked up from germline, CDR1 is LNHDA and CDR2 is SQIVND (reference sequence). CDR3 in DNA: TGTGCCAGTAGTATAACGACAGGGATCGGCTACAATGAGCAGTTCTTC. Translating it yields CASSITTGIGYNEQFF.

This clone was seen more than once but under ten times. The rearrangement uses TRBV13 and TRBJ2-7; 10 bases map to TRBD2. Germline lookup yields CDR1 PRHDT and CDR2 FYEKMQ (reference sequence). J was trimmed by 4 bases and V by 5 bases; bases with no gene match: 11. There are 16 residues in the CDR3. The CDR3 nucleotides are TGTGCCAGCAGCATTGGGCTAGCGGGGGACTGGTACGAGCAGTACTTC. It translates to CASSIGLAGDWYEQYF.

V and J are TRBV19 and TRBJ2-5; 8 bases fit TRBD2. The CDR3 is 18 residues long. Per the germline V gene, CDR1 is LNHDA and CDR2 is SQIVND (reference sequence). V was pared by 5 bases and J by 10 bases, with 24 bases of the junction left unmatched. The CDR3 loop reads CASSFLSPREGRPRVQYF. DNA of the CDR3: TGTGCCAGTAGTTTTCTCTCACCCCGGGAGGGCCGCCCGAGGGTCCAGTACTTC.

The rearrangement uses TRBV29-1 and TRBJ1-2, with D perhaps TRBD1 (6 bases). Deletions cut 3 bases from V and 4 bases from J, with 15 bases between. The CDR3 totals 14 residues. Germline V CDR1 and CDR2: SQVTM, ANQGSEA. As DNA, the CDR3 is TGCAGCGTTGATTGGGCTCCACAGGGCTATGGCTACACCTTC. It codes for CSVDWAPQGYGYTF.

This sequence joins TRBV11-3 and TRBJ2-2, with 10 bases identical to TRBD2. The trim removed 1 base at V and 7 bases at J, leaving 9 bases unmatched. The CDR3 runs 17 residues. CDR1 is SGHNT and CDR2 is YENEEA in the germline V gene. This CDR3 reads CASSLGRQREGFGELFF. The CDR3 DNA is TGTGCCAGCAGCTTAGGGAGACAGCGGGAGGGTTTCGGGGAGCTGTTTTTT.

The sample holds a few counts of this clone. Other DNA variants within this sample encode the same CDR3. The CDR3 DNA is TGTGCCAGCTCACCACCAGGGGCCGAGACCCAGTACTTC. Protein product: CASSPPGAETQYF. This chain links TRBV18 with TRBJ2-5; possible D gene TRBD1, 5 bases. Trimming stripped 0 bases from V and 5 bases from J, with 7 bases between. The CDR3 runs to 13 residues. Germline V gives CDR1 KGHSH, CDR2 LQKENI.

This clone was seen more than once but under ten times. The chain has TRBV29-1 and TRBJ2-1; weak D call: TRBD2 (6 bases). Looked up from germline, CDR1 is SQVTM and CDR2 is ANQGSEA. Trimming removed 4 bases at V and 0 bases at J, with 13 bases between. This CDR3 spans 15 amino acids. The CDR3 DNA reads as TGCAGCGTTGGAGGAGGGGCGAGCTCCTACAATGAGCAGTTCTTC. It is translated as CSVGGGASSYNEQFF.